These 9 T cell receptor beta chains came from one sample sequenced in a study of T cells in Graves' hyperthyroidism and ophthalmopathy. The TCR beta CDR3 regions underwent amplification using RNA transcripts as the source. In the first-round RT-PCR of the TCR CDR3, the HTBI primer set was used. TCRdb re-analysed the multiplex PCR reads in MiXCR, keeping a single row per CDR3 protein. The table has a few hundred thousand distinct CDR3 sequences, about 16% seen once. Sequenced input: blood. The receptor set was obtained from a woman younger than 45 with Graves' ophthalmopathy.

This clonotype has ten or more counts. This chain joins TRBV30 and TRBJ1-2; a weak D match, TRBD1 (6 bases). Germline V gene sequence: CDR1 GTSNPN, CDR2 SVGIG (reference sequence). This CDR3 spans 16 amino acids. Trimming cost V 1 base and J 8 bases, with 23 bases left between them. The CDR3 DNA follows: TGTGCCTGGAGTGCCCGAAAAGCTTCAGGGGCCAACGGCTACACCTTC. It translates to CAWSARKASGANGYTF.

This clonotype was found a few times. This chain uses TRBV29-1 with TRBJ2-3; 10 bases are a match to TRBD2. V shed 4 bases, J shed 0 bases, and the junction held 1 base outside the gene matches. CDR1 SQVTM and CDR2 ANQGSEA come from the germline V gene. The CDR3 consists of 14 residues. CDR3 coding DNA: TGCAGCGTTGTGACTAGCGGGAGCACAGATACGCAGTATTTT. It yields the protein CSVVTSGSTDTQYF.

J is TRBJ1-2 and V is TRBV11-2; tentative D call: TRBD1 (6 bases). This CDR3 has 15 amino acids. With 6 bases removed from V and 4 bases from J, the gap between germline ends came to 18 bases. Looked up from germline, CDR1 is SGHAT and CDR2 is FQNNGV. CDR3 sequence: CASSHLYGQRYGYTF. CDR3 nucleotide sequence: TGTGCCAGCAGTCATTTATATGGACAGCGCTATGGCTACACCTTC.

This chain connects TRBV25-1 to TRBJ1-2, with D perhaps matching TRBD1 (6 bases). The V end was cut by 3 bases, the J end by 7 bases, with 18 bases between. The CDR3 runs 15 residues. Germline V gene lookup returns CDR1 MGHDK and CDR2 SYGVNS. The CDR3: CASSDRSSQGSGYTF. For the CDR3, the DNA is TGTGCCAGCAGTGACAGGTCTTCGCAGGGGTCTGGCTACACCTTC.

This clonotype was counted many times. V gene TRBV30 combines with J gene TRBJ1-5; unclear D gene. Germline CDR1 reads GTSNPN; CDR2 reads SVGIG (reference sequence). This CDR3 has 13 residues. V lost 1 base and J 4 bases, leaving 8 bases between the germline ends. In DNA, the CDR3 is TGTGCCTGGAGTGCGGGAGTTAATCAGCCCCAGCATTTT. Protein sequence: CAWSAGVNQPQHF.

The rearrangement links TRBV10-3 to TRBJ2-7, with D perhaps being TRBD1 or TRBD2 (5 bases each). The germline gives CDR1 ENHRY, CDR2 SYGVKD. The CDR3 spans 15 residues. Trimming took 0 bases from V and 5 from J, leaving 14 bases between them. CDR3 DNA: TGTGCCATCAGTGAGTCAGGGACCTCTGGCCACGAGCAGTACTTC. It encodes CAISESGTSGHEQYF.

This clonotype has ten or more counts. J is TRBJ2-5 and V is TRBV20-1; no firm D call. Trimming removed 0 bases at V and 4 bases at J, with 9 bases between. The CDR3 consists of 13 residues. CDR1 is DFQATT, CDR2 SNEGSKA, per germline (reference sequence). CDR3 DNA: TGCAGTGCTAGAGATCTAAGGGCAGAGACCCAGTACTTC. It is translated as CSARDLRAETQYF.

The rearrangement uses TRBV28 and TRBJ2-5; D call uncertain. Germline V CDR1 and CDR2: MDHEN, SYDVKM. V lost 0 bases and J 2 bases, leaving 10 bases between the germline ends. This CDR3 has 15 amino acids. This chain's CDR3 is CASSLWDGAQETQYF. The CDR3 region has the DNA TGTGCCAGCAGTTTATGGGACGGCGCGCAAGAGACCCAGTACTTC.

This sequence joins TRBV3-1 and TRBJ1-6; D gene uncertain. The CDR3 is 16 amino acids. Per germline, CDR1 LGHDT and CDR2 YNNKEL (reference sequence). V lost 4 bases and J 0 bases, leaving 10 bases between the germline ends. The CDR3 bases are TGTGCCAGCAGCCCCCTCGGGAGCTCCTATAATTCACCCCTCCACTTT. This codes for CASSPLGSSYNSPLHF.